Listed below are T cell receptor beta chains from one sample, sequenced in a study of blood T cells in healthy people across ages. TCRdb called the 5' RACE reads again in MiXCR, with one record for every CDR3 protein. Among approximately 1.5 million distinct CDR3 sequences, approximately 42% were seen once, and the ten largest hold approximately 4.1%. Sequenced: blood. Source of these receptors: a young woman in good health. The CDR3 runs from the conserved cysteine through the conserved F or W. The order of the fields is clone size, V gene, D gene, J gene, CDR3 protein, CDR3 DNA. D genes are given only for firm matches. Rows may omit the clone size; those that give it use once, few, many or a size class.

abundance: few
v_gene: TRBV6-1
d_gene: .
j_gene: TRBJ2-3
CDR3aa: CASSEAAGPDTQYF
CDR3nt: TGTGCCAGCAGTGAAGCAGCAGGCCCAGATACGCAGTATTTT

abundance: few
v_gene: TRBV20-1
d_gene: TRBD2
j_gene: TRBJ2-7
CDR3aa: CRLGTSGRYEQYF
CDR3nt: TGCAGGCTTGGGACTAGCGGGAGATACGAGCAGTACTTC

abundance: .
v_gene: TRBV28
d_gene: TRBD2
j_gene: TRBJ2-5
CDR3aa: CASSLAGGLSEQYF
CDR3nt: TGTGCCAGCAGTTTAGCGGGAGGCTTGAGTGAGCAGTACTTC

abundance: few
v_gene: TRBV6-2/TRBV6-3
d_gene: TRBD2
j_gene: TRBJ2-6
CDR3aa: CASSYPPSGGSGANVLTF
CDR3nt: TGTGCCAGCAGTTACCCTCCTAGCGGGGGCTCTGGGGCCAACGTCCTGACTTTC

abundance: .
v_gene: TRBV7-9
d_gene: .
j_gene: TRBJ2-3
CDR3aa: CASSVGRGPTDTQYF
CDR3nt: TGTGCCAGCAGCGTAGGCAGGGGTCCCACAGATACGCAGTATTTT

abundance: .
v_gene: TRBV29-1
d_gene: .
j_gene: TRBJ2-7
CDR3aa: CSVEGHYSWGQYF
CDR3nt: TGCAGCGTTGAAGGCCATTATAGTTGGGGGCAGTACTTC

abundance: .
v_gene: TRBV24-1
d_gene: .
j_gene: TRBJ2-1
CDR3aa: CATSNLSGRLYEQFF
CDR3nt: TGTGCCACCAGTAATTTAAGCGGCCGACTGTATGAGCAGTTCTTC

abundance: .
v_gene: TRBV11-2
d_gene: .
j_gene: TRBJ2-7
CDR3aa: CASSQGTGNYNEQYF
CDR3nt: TGTGCCAGTAGCCAAGGGACTGGGAACTACAATGAGCAGTACTTC

abundance: .
v_gene: TRBV24-1
d_gene: TRBD1
j_gene: TRBJ2-5
CDR3aa: CATSTGTGRINEQYF
CDR3nt: TGTGCCACTTCTACCGGGACAGGGAGAATAAATGAGCAGTACTTC

abundance: .
v_gene: TRBV12-3/TRBV12-4
d_gene: TRBD1
j_gene: TRBJ2-1
CDR3aa: CASREQGPSYNEQFF
CDR3nt: TGTGCCAGCAGAGAACAGGGGCCCTCCTACAATGAGCAGTTCTTC

abundance: few
v_gene: TRBV7-9
d_gene: .
j_gene: TRBJ1-2
CDR3aa: CASSFRSGQPNYGYTF
CDR3nt: TGTGCCAGCAGCTTCCGATCCGGACAACCTAACTATGGCTACACCTTC

abundance: .
v_gene: TRBV18
d_gene: .
j_gene: TRBJ1-2
CDR3aa: CASSPGLRTYGYTF
CDR3nt: TGTGCCAGCTCACCAGGTCTGAGGACCTATGGCTACACCTTC

abundance: .
v_gene: TRBV27
d_gene: TRBD1
j_gene: TRBJ1-5
CDR3aa: CASRDRDDQPQHF
CDR3nt: TGTGCCAGTCGGGACAGGGATGATCAGCCCCAGCATTTT

abundance: few
v_gene: TRBV12-5
d_gene: TRBD1
j_gene: TRBJ2-3
CDR3aa: CASGLTVTGRTDTQYF
CDR3nt: TGTGCTAGTGGTTTGACCGTGACAGGGCGCACAGATACGCAGTATTTT

abundance: .
v_gene: TRBV9
d_gene: .
j_gene: TRBJ1-4
CDR3aa: CASSPGMSGINEKLFF
CDR3nt: TGTGCCAGCAGCCCAGGCATGTCGGGGATTAATGAAAAACTGTTTTTT

abundance: .
v_gene: TRBV20-1
d_gene: .
j_gene: TRBJ1-5
CDR3aa: CSARELNDPLPSFNQPQHF
CDR3nt: TGCAGTGCTAGAGAGTTGAATGACCCCTTGCCGAGCTTCAATCAGCCCCAGCATTTT

abundance: .
v_gene: TRBV7-2
d_gene: .
j_gene: TRBJ2-1
CDR3aa: CASSLTRESYNEQFF
CDR3nt: TGTGCCAGCAGCTTAACGAGGGAATCCTACAATGAGCAGTTCTTC

abundance: .
v_gene: TRBV7-2
d_gene: TRBD1
j_gene: TRBJ2-5
CDR3aa: CASSLFTGGETQYF
CDR3nt: TGTGCCAGCAGCTTATTTACAGGGGGCGAGACCCAGTACTTC

abundance: few
v_gene: TRBV27
d_gene: .
j_gene: TRBJ2-6
CDR3aa: CASSYGFSGANVLTF
CDR3nt: TGTGCCAGCAGCTACGGGTTCTCTGGGGCCAACGTCCTGACTTTC

abundance: .
v_gene: TRBV24-1
d_gene: .
j_gene: TRBJ2-3
CDR3aa: CATSDGGASTDTQYF
CDR3nt: TGTGCCACCAGTGATGGGGGGGCTAGCACAGATACGCAGTATTTT

abundance: .
v_gene: TRBV2
d_gene: .
j_gene: TRBJ2-7
CDR3aa: CASNRLGEQYF
CDR3nt: TGTGCCAGCAATAGGCTGGGGGAGCAGTACTTC

abundance: .
v_gene: TRBV10-3
d_gene: .
j_gene: TRBJ1-2
CDR3aa: CAISGFGQGDYGYTF
CDR3nt: TGTGCCATCAGCGGCTTTGGGCAGGGAGACTATGGCTACACCTTC

abundance: .
v_gene: TRBV11-2
d_gene: TRBD2
j_gene: TRBJ2-1
CDR3aa: CASSRTRGGLDNEQFF
CDR3nt: TGTGCCAGCAGCCGTACCCGGGGGGGCTTGGACAATGAGCAGTTCTTC

abundance: few
v_gene: TRBV7-6
d_gene: .
j_gene: TRBJ2-3
CDR3aa: CASSSLTGRTQYF
CDR3nt: TGTGCCAGCAGCTCCCTCACCGGGCGTACGCAGTATTTT

abundance: once
v_gene: TRBV10-3
d_gene: TRBD1
j_gene: TRBJ2-7
CDR3aa: CAISETGGREQYF
CDR3nt: TGTGCCATCAGTGAGACAGGGGGCAGGGAGCAGTACTTC

abundance: few
v_gene: TRBV7-2
d_gene: .
j_gene: TRBJ1-4
CDR3aa: CASSQSGATNEKLFF
CDR3nt: TGTGCCAGCAGCCAGAGTGGTGCAACTAATGAAAAACTGTTTTTT

abundance: few
v_gene: TRBV5-5
d_gene: .
j_gene: TRBJ1-1
CDR3aa: CASSLGVYRLSTEAFF
CDR3nt: TGTGCCAGCAGCTTGGGGGTTTACAGGCTGTCCACTGAAGCTTTCTTT

abundance: .
v_gene: TRBV4-3
d_gene: TRBD2
j_gene: TRBJ2-7
CDR3aa: CASSQAYLLGGSGFEQYF
CDR3nt: TGCGCCAGCAGCCAAGCGTACCTTCTCGGGGGGAGTGGTTTCGAGCAGTACTTC

abundance: .
v_gene: TRBV19
d_gene: TRBD2
j_gene: TRBJ2-5
CDR3aa: CASSITTSGEETQYF
CDR3nt: TGTGCCAGTAGTATAACAACTAGCGGGGAAGAGACCCAGTACTTC

abundance: .
v_gene: TRBV29-1
d_gene: .
j_gene: TRBJ1-1
CDR3aa: CSAGFTEAFF
CDR3nt: TGCAGCGCTGGATTCACTGAAGCTTTCTTT

abundance: .
v_gene: TRBV20-1
d_gene: TRBD2
j_gene: TRBJ2-3
CDR3aa: CSASPSGRRGGTDTQYF
CDR3nt: TGCAGTGCTAGTCCTAGCGGGAGGCGGGGGGGCACAGATACGCAGTATTTT

abundance: .
v_gene: TRBV3-1
d_gene: .
j_gene: TRBJ2-7
CDR3aa: CASSLGHNSYEQYF
CDR3nt: TGTGCCAGCAGCCTAGGACACAACTCCTACGAGCAGTACTTC

abundance: many
v_gene: TRBV4-3
d_gene: TRBD1
j_gene: TRBJ2-1
CDR3aa: CASSQAGDRASNEQFF
CDR3nt: TGCGCCAGCAGCCAAGCTGGGGACAGGGCGTCGAATGAGCAGTTCTTC

abundance: .
v_gene: TRBV4-3
d_gene: .
j_gene: TRBJ2-1
CDR3aa: CASSQPGSYNEQFF
CDR3nt: TGCGCCAGCAGCCAACCGGGCTCCTACAATGAGCAGTTCTTC

abundance: few
v_gene: TRBV28
d_gene: .
j_gene: TRBJ2-7
CDR3aa: CASSLLRTTDEQYF
CDR3nt: TGTGCCAGCAGTTTATTGCGGACGACGGACGAGCAGTACTTC

abundance: .
v_gene: TRBV27
d_gene: .
j_gene: TRBJ2-1
CDR3aa: CASSLGSELGSGYNEQFF
CDR3nt: TGTGCCAGCAGTTTAGGGTCAGAACTCGGGAGTGGGTACAATGAGCAGTTCTTC

abundance: .
v_gene: TRBV3-1
d_gene: .
j_gene: TRBJ2-7
CDR3aa: CASSQGRIYEQYF
CDR3nt: TGTGCCAGCAGCCAGGGTAGAATCTACGAGCAGTACTTC